What follows is one T cell receptor beta chain and its context. The sample has other DNA sequences that encode this CDR3 too. Data came from immunoSEQ multiplex PCR; TCRdb stores just in-frame clones and leaves some out. The sample has fewer than 90,000 clones, approximately 95% seen once. The source of the sample is a study of T cell changes during pregnancy in multiple sclerosis. The CDR3 length is 15 residues. CDR1 is MDHEN and CDR2 is SYDVKM in the germline V gene. J was trimmed by 2 bases and V by 5 bases; bases with no gene match: 7. This chain links TRBV28 with TRBJ2-7; 9 bases are a match to TRBD1. The clonotype was recovered from a female donor with multiple sclerosis, enrolled in a pregnancy study. Source: peripheral blood, taken in the first trimester of pregnancy. The CDR3 loop reads CASSPPGQGTYEQYF. CDR3 in DNA: TGTGCCAGCAGTCCCCCGGGACAGGGTACCTACGAGCAGTACTTC.